This record concerns one T cell receptor beta chain sequence. Its target is unknown. This sample was taken from a study of PD-L1 blockade in urothelial cancer. Across the whole study: Peripheral blood specimens exhibited a median yield of about 150,000 T cells. Notes on the study in general: Patients with durable benefit had greater blood expansion of tumor-associated TCR clones 3 weeks into treatment.

The data were produced by immunoSEQ multiplex PCR, yet TCRdb's version contains in-frame clones alone and is incomplete. In the table there are about 93,000 clones, nearly 90% of which are singletons. Time point here: pretreatment peripheral blood. Urothelial carcinoma affected the patients, and it was locally advanced or metastatic. The CDR3 sequence is 15 residues long. Per the germline V gene, CDR1 is SGHDT and CDR2 is YYEEEE. With 2 bases clipped from V and 5 bases from J, the junction kept 6 bases outside the gene matches. The J gene is TRBJ2-3, the V gene TRBV5-6, with 9 nucleotides matching TRBD2. The sample in question was PBMCs, obtained around atezolizumab (anti-PD-L1) treatment. The origin of this receptor is a man aged 55 to 70 with urothelial cancer. CDR3 in amino acids: CASSLAGGGIDTQYF. DNA for the CDR3: TGTGCCAGCAGCTTAGCGGGGGGCGGCATAGATACGCAGTATTTT.